The 17 T cell receptor beta chains below come from one sample, sequenced in a study of quantifying T cell responses using KT2 cells. Study context: RNA was reverse transcribed with TCR alpha and beta constant-region primers.

A single-stranded UMI oligo with SP2 sequence was ligated to cDNA 3' ends. First-round PCR used 4 to 5 cycles and beta primers RC1.1 and RC1.2 covering TRBC1 and TRBC2. TCRdb re-analysed the UMI-ligation and nested PCR reads in MiXCR, keeping a single row per CDR3 protein. This sample yields about 50,000 distinct CDR3 sequences, of which around 10% are seen a single time; roughly 10% belongs to the top ten. Sample: PBMCs spiked with cells of the T cell clone KT2. These receptors were collected from a human donor.

This clonotype showed up many times. The chain uses TRBV10-3 and TRBJ1-1; 8 bases are a match to TRBD1. Germline lookup yields CDR1 ENHRY and CDR2 SYGVKD. V gave up 3 bases and J gave up 10 bases; unmatched junction bases: 13. The CDR3 sequence is 15 residues long. The CDR3 region has the DNA TGTGCCATCAGTGATCCGAAGGGCAGGGGGCAAGGAGCTTTCTTT. Protein product: CAISDPKGRGQGAFF.

The V gene is TRBV6-1, the J gene TRBJ2-3; 11 nucleotides agree with TRBD2. The CDR3 has 17 amino acids. Germline CDR1 reads MNHNS; CDR2 reads SASEGT. The V segment lost 6 bases and the J segment 5 bases; nucleotides outside the gene matches: 13. The CDR3 region is CASSVFLSGGALDTQYF. Here the CDR3 DNA reads TGTGCCAGCAGCGTATTCCTTAGCGGGGGGGCCCTAGATACGCAGTATTTT.

Only a few counts were recorded for this clonotype. The chain employs TRBV5-4 and TRBJ2-7; possibly TRBD2 for D (5 bases). The germline V gene encodes CDR1 SGHNT and CDR2 YYREEE (reference sequence). This CDR3 region has 13 residues. Trimming cost V 4 bases and J 4 bases, with 12 bases left between them. Here the CDR3 reads CASSGGPNYEQYF. The DNA of the CDR3 is TGTGCCAGCAGCGGAGGACCTAATTACGAGCAGTACTTC.

The V call is TRBV12-3 or TRBV12-4, the J call TRBJ1-1, with D maybe TRBD1 (5 bases). The CDR3 loop spans 13 amino acids. V shed 0 bases and J shed 10 bases, with 12 bases lying between them. The CDR3 spells CASSLAPGGIAFF. Written as DNA, the CDR3 is TGTGCCAGCAGTTTAGCCCCCGGGGGGATAGCTTTCTTT.

This clonotype was seen a few times. V gene TRBV29-1 combines with J gene TRBJ1-2; 11 bases line up with TRBD1. The V and J ends lost 8 bases and 2 bases, in that order; junction bases with no gene match: 10. Germline loops: CDR1 SQVTM, CDR2 ANQGSEA. CDR3 length: 15 amino acids. Here the CDR3 reads CSTRDRGTPNYGYTF. CDR3 in DNA: TGCAGCACCCGGGACAGGGGGACCCCCAACTATGGCTACACCTTC.

This clonotype ranks as medium-sized. This sequence joins TRBV20-1 and TRBJ1-1; maybe TRBD1 (6 bases). V was clipped by 3 bases and J by 4 bases, with 12 bases between them. CDR1 and CDR2 (germline): DFQATT, SNEGSKA (reference sequence). The CDR3 runs 13 residues. The CDR3 protein is CSASGGQVTEAFF. CDR3 nucleotides: TGCAGTGCTAGTGGGGGCCAGGTCACTGAAGCTTTCTTT.

The genes are TRBV30 and TRBJ2-1, with 8 positions matching TRBD1. CDR1 GTSNPN and CDR2 SVGIG come from the germline V gene (reference sequence). This CDR3 region has 14 residues. J lost 10 bases, V lost 2 bases, and 10 bases had no gene match. Here the CDR3 reads CAWSSDRESGEQFF. The CDR3 DNA follows: TGTGCCTGGAGTTCGGACAGGGAGAGCGGCGAGCAGTTCTTC.

Many counts were recorded for this clonotype. CDR3 protein: CASSDKAGVDTQYF. For the CDR3, the DNA is TGCGCCAGCAGTGATAAAGCGGGGGTGGATACGCAGTATTTT. This sequence joins TRBV10-2 and TRBJ2-3; 8 nucleotides agree with TRBD2. This CDR3 region has 14 residues. J gave up 6 bases and V 3 bases, and 5 bases lay outside the gene matches. The germline CDR1 and CDR2 sequences are WSHSY and SAAADI.

This clonotype was observed many times. The rearrangement joins TRBV20-1 to TRBJ2-7; D gene ambiguous. This CDR3 spans 15 amino acids. The V gene lost 0 bases and the J gene lost 6 bases, with 18 bases spanning the gap. Germline V gene lookup returns CDR1 DFQATT and CDR2 SNEGSKA (reference sequence). The CDR3 DNA follows: TGCAGTGCTAGAGACCCGGGTCTAGAAGGGCGCGAGCAGTACTTC. Translation gives CSARDPGLEGREQYF.

This clonotype was picked up many times. The rearrangement links TRBV20-1 to TRBJ2-3; perhaps TRBD2 as D (6 bases). CDR1 is DFQATT, CDR2 SNEGSKA, per germline (reference sequence). This CDR3 region has 14 residues. V lost 6 bases to trimming and J lost 3 bases, with 16 bases between them. The CDR3 is CSAPLVAGTDTQYF. CDR3 in DNA: TGCAGTGCCCCTCTAGTGGCGGGGACAGATACGCAGTATTTT.

This clonotype was seen repeatedly, ten times or more. V usage is TRBV12-3 or TRBV12-4 and J usage is TRBJ2-3; D ambiguous. The CDR3 spans 13 residues. The V gene lost 6 bases and the J gene lost 4 bases, with 11 bases spanning the gap. The CDR3 DNA follows: TGTGCCAGCAGGCCCACACCCTCAGATACGCAGTATTTT. Protein: CASRPTPSDTQYF.

The chain recombines TRBV19 with TRBJ2-5, with 10 positions matching TRBD2. This CDR3 contains 15 residues. Germline loops: CDR1 LNHDA, CDR2 SQIVND (reference sequence). Trimming took 5 bases from V and 2 from J; bases not matched to a gene: 5. As DNA, the CDR3 is TGTGCCAGTAGTGACTGGACTAGCGGACAAGAGACCCAGTACTTC. Amino acid sequence: CASSDWTSGQETQYF.

This clonotype was counted only a few times. This chain links TRBV11-2 with TRBJ2-7; maybe TRBD1 (5 bases). Trimming left V 1 base short and J 3 bases short, with 10 bases between. CDR1 SGHAT and CDR2 FQNNGV come from the germline V gene. The CDR3 extends over 14 amino acids. CDR3 DNA: TGTGCCAGCAGCTTAGGACAGAACTACTACGAGCAGTACTTC. This sequence encodes CASSLGQNYYEQYF.

Ten or more counts support this clonotype. The V call is TRBV6-2 or TRBV6-3, the J call TRBJ2-7; 9 bases fit TRBD2. The germline V gene has CDR1 MNHEY and CDR2 SVGEGT. After removal of 4 bases from V and 0 bases from J, the junction contained 10 bases not matched to a gene. The CDR3 sequence is 17 residues long. CDR3 DNA: TGTGCCAGCAGTTTTCGACTAGCGGTACCATACTCCTACGAGCAGTACTTC. It encodes CASSFRLAVPYSYEQYF.

The chain recombines TRBV3-1 with TRBJ2-1; D is unclear. CDR1 and CDR2 from the germline V gene are LGHDT and YNNKEL (reference sequence). This CDR3 is 16 amino acids long. V was pared by 4 bases and J by 4 bases, with 17 bases between. In nucleotides, the CDR3 is TGTGCCAGCAGCCCCAAGGTGTTCCTAATGTACAATGAGCAGTTCTTC. This codes for CASSPKVFLMYNEQFF.

CDR3 loop: CASSPRGPNSPLHF. The DNA of the CDR3 is TGTGCCAGCAGTCCTAGGGGGCCTAATTCACCCCTCCACTTT. This rearrangement joins TRBV28 to TRBJ1-6; 7 bases line up with TRBD1. The CDR3 spans 14 residues. Germline V gene data show CDR1 as MDHEN and CDR2 as SYDVKM. J was trimmed by 6 bases and V by 5 bases; bases with no gene match: 4. The variable domain in full, completed from reference TRBV28 and TRBJ1-6, reads DVKVTQSSRYLVKRTGEKVFLECVQDMDHENMFWYRQDPGLGLRLIYFSYDVKMKEKGDIPEGYSVSREKKERFSLILESASTNQTSMYLCASSPRGPNSPLHFGNGTRLTVT.

This clonotype was seen a handful of times. V and J are TRBV6-1 and TRBJ2-1; TRBD2 matches 8 bases. CDR1 MNHNS and CDR2 SASEGT come from the germline V gene. This CDR3 contains 13 residues. J gave up 9 bases and V 5 bases, and 6 bases lay outside the gene matches. CDR3 in DNA: TGTGCCAGCAGTCCGACTAGCGTGGGTGAGCAGTTCTTC. It is translated as CASSPTSVGEQFF.